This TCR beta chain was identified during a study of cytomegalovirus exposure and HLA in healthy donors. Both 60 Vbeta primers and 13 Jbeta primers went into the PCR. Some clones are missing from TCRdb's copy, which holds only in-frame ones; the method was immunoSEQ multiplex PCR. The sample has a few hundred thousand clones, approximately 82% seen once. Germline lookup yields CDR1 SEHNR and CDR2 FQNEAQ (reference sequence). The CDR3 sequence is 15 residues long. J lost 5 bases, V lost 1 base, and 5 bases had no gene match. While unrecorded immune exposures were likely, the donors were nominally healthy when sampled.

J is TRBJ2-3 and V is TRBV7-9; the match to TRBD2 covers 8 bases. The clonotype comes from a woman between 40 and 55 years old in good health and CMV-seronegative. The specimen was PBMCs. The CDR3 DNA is TGTGCCAGCAGCTTAGGGAGAGCGGGAGAAGATACGCAGTATTTT. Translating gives CASSLGRAGEDTQYF.